The 6 T cell receptor beta chains given below trace back to one sample, sequenced in a study of OX40 agonist ivuxolimab in advanced cancers. Using immunoSEQ multiplex PCR, the repertoire was profiled, and TCRdb retains in-frame clones only, with some absent. The table lists more than 60,000 clones, roughly nine tenths of them singletons. Specimen: CD4+ or CD8+ T cells sorted from blood, collected in a trial of the OX40 agonist ivuxolimab. The source of these receptors is an adult with an advanced solid tumor such as melanoma, head and neck, liver or kidney cancer.

This chain links TRBV5-1 with TRBJ1-3; D is undetermined. V was pared by 0 bases and J by 4 bases, with 8 bases between. The CDR3 sequence is 14 residues long. The V gene's germline CDR1 is SGHRS and CDR2 YFSETQ. DNA of the CDR3: TGCGCCAGCAGCTTGGGTACAGACGGAAACACCATATATTTT. It encodes CASSLGTDGNTIYF.

This chain connects TRBV7-2 to TRBJ1-5; TRBD1 might be the D (5 bases). The CDR3 has 14 amino acids. The germline gives CDR1 SGHTA, CDR2 FQGNSA. The germline V and J ends were trimmed by 2 bases and 4 bases, with 9 bases remaining between them. CDR3 sequence: CASSLLGVNQPQHF. The CDR3 bases are TGTGCCAGCAGCTTATTAGGGGTGAATCAGCCCCAGCATTTT.

This clone was observed a few times. This chain connects TRBV6-1 to TRBJ1-5; D unclear. CDR1 is MNHNS, CDR2 SASEGT, per germline. CDR3 length equals 14 residues. V was pared by 7 bases and J by 2 bases, with 12 bases between. The CDR3 is CASNLYRGNQPQHF. As DNA, the CDR3 is TGTGCCAGCAATCTATATAGAGGCAATCAGCCCCAGCATTTT.

This clone was seen a few times. The chain couples TRBV11-3 to TRBJ1-6; 7 bases align to TRBD1. Unmatched junction bases numbered 5, after V lost 5 bases and J lost 10 bases. CDR3 size: 13 residues. CDR1 and CDR2 from the germline V gene are SGHNT and YENEEA. The CDR3 DNA reads as TGTGCCAGCAGCACAGACAGGGTCTCACCCCTCCACTTT. It codes for CASSTDRVSPLHF.

A word on this clone: The germline gene is not matched at one end of the junction; a read error may be the cause. The chain joins TRBV5-1 to TRBJ2-7, with D possibly being TRBD1 or TRBD2 (5 bases each). The CDR3 is made up of 16 amino acids. Germline CDR1 is SGHRS and CDR2 is YFSETQ. CDR3 nucleotides: TGCGCCAGCAGCTTGGACGCCGGGACGGGTAGCTACGGGCAGTACTTC. This gives the protein CASSLDAGTGSYGQYF.

J is TRBJ1-4 and V is TRBV5-6; D unresolved. Germline V lookup: CDR1 SGHDT, CDR2 YYEEEE. V gave up 3 bases and J gave up 0 bases, with 12 bases separating them. The CDR3 is made up of 16 amino acids. DNA of the CDR3: TGTGCCAGCAGCTCCAGGCGGTACTCAACTAATGAAAAACTGTTTTTT. Its protein is CASSSRRYSTNEKLFF.